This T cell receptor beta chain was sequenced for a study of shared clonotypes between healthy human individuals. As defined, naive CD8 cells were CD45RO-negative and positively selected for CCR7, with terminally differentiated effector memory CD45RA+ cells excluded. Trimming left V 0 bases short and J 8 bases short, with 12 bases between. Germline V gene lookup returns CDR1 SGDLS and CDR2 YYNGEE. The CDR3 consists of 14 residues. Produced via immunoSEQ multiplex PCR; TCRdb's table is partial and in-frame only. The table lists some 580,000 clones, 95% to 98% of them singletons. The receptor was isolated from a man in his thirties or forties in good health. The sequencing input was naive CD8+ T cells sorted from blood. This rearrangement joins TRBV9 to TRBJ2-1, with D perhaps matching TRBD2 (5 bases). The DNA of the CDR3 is TGTGCCAGCAGCGTAGTTGGGAGTGGAGATGAGCAGTTCTTC. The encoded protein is CASSVVGSGDEQFF.